This TCR beta chain was sequenced for a study of blood T cells in healthy people across ages. Study-level findings and limits: CMV status of donors was unknown, possibly confounding expanded clonotype changes.

With a J-beta primer mix and a sample-barcoded 5' primer, a second PCR ran about 6 to 11 cycles. Researchers report that a template-switch adaptor with 12 random nucleotides tagged each cDNA molecule. A single record per CDR3 protein comes from TCRdb applying MiXCR to the 5' RACE reads. Of more than 500,000 distinct CDR3 sequences in the sample, about 29% were seen once. Germline values: CDR1 LNHDA, CDR2 SQIVND (reference sequence). The CDR3 covers 15 residues. Trimming took off 3 bases at V and 4 bases at J, with 13 bases between the two ends. Approximately 9 milliliters of peripheral blood were drawn from each donor into EDTA-treated tubes. This clonotype was counted only a few times. Its antigen is still unknown. These data also formed part of another study, on T cells of mothers and their children.

The TCR was taken from a boy aged 2 to 10 in good health. This chain uses TRBV19 with TRBJ2-1; no reliable D call. The sequencing sample was made of blood. The CDR3 here is CASSIAPSDYNEQFF. Written as DNA, the CDR3 is TGTGCCAGTAGTATCGCACCATCTGATTACAATGAGCAGTTCTTC.